This T cell receptor beta chain was captured in a study of T cells after yellow fever vaccination. TCRdb called the 5' RACE reads again in MiXCR, with one record for every CDR3 protein. Here the sample spans under 400,000 distinct CDR3 sequences, roughly an eighth being singletons. Study-level results: The secondary response was weaker but peaked faster, day 5 versus 15. Post-booster repertoires contained most primary-vaccination clones again (roughly 97% CD4, about 88% CD8).

The CDR3 has 15 amino acids. Germline V gene sequence: CDR1 DFQATT, CDR2 SNEGSKA (reference sequence). Regarding this clonotype: The target antigen is unknown.

J is TRBJ2-1 and V is TRBV20-1, with D perhaps given as TRBD1 or TRBD2 (6 bases each). This receptor was identified in a man between 18 and 29 years old who received the YFV17D yellow fever vaccine. The sample in question was CD4+ T cells sorted from PBMCs, obtained 15 days after the yellow fever booster vaccination. CDR3 region: CSYNGGRSSYNEQFF. The CDR3, as DNA: TGCAGCTATAACGGGGGCCGGAGCTCCTACAATGAGCAGTTCTTC.